This TCR beta chain was observed in a study of OX40 agonist ivuxolimab in advanced cancers. Overall study: People in dose escalation had one of these cancers: hepatocellular carcinoma, melanoma, renal cell or head and neck cancer.

Repertoires were generated with immunoSEQ multiplex PCR, while TCRdb's copy carries only in-frame clones and drops some. The sample yields 80,000 or so clones, less than 95% seen once. The V gene's germline CDR1 is SGHDT and CDR2 YYEEEE. The CDR3 loop spans 13 amino acids. V dropped 1 base and J dropped 5 bases, with 10 bases sitting between them. With baseline, cycle 4 day 1, and cycle 7 day 1 as timepoints, blood was sampled. As concerns this clone: Its antigen is currently unknown.

Findings and limits, study-wide: Expanded clones were, on average, more numerous among CD8+ T cells than CD4+.

The receptor comes from an adult with an advanced solid tumor such as melanoma, head and neck, liver or kidney cancer. The chain links TRBV5-6 to TRBJ2-7, with a tentative D call TRBD1 (5 bases). The source material was CD4+ or CD8+ T cells sorted from blood, sampled in a trial of the OX40 agonist ivuxolimab. CDR3 amino acids: CASSLQGGDEQYF. CDR3 nucleotides: TGTGCCAGCAGCTTGCAGGGTGGCGACGAGCAGTACTTC.